Following are 30 T cell receptor beta chains from one sample sequenced in a study of T cells after yellow fever vaccination. MiXCR was run by TCRdb on the 5' RACE reads, yielding one entry per CDR3 protein. Of 350,000 to 450,000 distinct CDR3 sequences in the sample, about 6.2% were seen once. The sample consisted of PBMCs, taken 5 days after the yellow fever booster vaccination. The source of these receptors is a man aged 25 to 40 who received the YFV17D yellow fever vaccine.

This clonotype was observed a few times. This sequence joins TRBV7-8 and TRBJ2-7, with 7 bases aligning to TRBD2. The trim removed 5 bases at V and 3 bases at J, leaving 10 bases unmatched. The CDR3 is 15 residues long. Germline V gene sequence: CDR1 SGHVS, CDR2 FQNEAQ. For the CDR3, the DNA is TGTGCCAGCAGCCCGGAGCGCGGGAGACACTACGAGCAGTACTTC. Its protein product is CASSPERGRHYEQYF.

Remarks on this clonotype: Germline and junction disagree at one end, which may indicate a read error. The chain has TRBV29-1 and TRBJ1-4, with TRBD1 matching 9 bases. CDR3 size: 13 residues. CDR1 is SQVTM, CDR2 ANQGSEA, per germline. The CDR3 nucleotides are TGCAGCGCTGAACAGGGGGCGGATGAAAAACTGTTTTTT. This sequence encodes CSAEQGADEKLFF.

The chain employs TRBV19 and TRBJ2-1; no clear D. Germline values: CDR1 LNHDA, CDR2 SQIVND (reference sequence). This CDR3 is 16 amino acids long. V was shortened by 4 bases and J by 1 base, with 14 bases between the two germline ends. The CDR3 DNA follows: TGTGCCAGTAGTAATGGGCCTACGGGTTCCTACAATGAGCAGTTCTTC. Translation: CASSNGPTGSYNEQFF.

The sample holds many counts of this clonotype. The chain couples TRBV5-8 to TRBJ2-1, with D unclear. The germline gives CDR1 SGHTS, CDR2 YDEGEE. V lost 0 bases and J 0 bases, leaving 7 bases between the germline ends. The CDR3 loop spans 15 amino acids. The CDR3 spells CASSLDQSSYNEQFF. The CDR3 DNA sequence: TGTGCCAGCAGCTTGGACCAGAGCTCCTACAATGAGCAGTTCTTC.

This clonotype came up a few times. The CDR3 sequence: CASSRTGVQPQHF. The CDR3 DNA reads TGTGCCAGCAGTCGGACAGGGGTTCAGCCCCAGCATTTT. This sequence joins TRBV2 and TRBJ1-5, with 9 bases fitting TRBD1. Germline CDR1 SNHLY, CDR2 FYNNEI. The junction had 2 bases not matched to a gene; V was cut back by 5 bases and J by 6 bases. This CDR3 has 13 residues.

This clonotype was detected a few times. The chain is built from TRBV4-2 and TRBJ2-1, with TRBD2 matching over 7 bases. Trimming at V came to 4 bases and at J to 8 bases, leaving 14 bases not matched to a gene. Germline CDR1 is LGHNA and CDR2 is YNFKEQ. CDR3 length: 16 residues. The CDR3 spells CASSPLSKTSIHEQFF. Written as DNA, the CDR3 is TGTGCCAGCAGCCCCCTATCCAAGACTAGCATCCATGAGCAGTTCTTC.

This clonotype was seen ten or more times. This sequence joins TRBV28 and TRBJ2-7, with a weak D call TRBD2 (6 bases). V lost 6 bases and J 4 bases, leaving 16 bases between the germline ends. The CDR3 covers 14 residues. The germline gives CDR1 MDHEN, CDR2 SYDVKM. The CDR3 protein is CASRTTWGGYEQYF. The CDR3 DNA reads TGTGCCAGCAGAACTACCTGGGGAGGTTACGAGCAGTACTTC.

The V call is TRBV10-2, the J call TRBJ1-5; D gene ambiguous. V lost 0 bases, J lost 2 bases, and 8 bases lay in between. There are 15 residues in the CDR3. Germline V gene lookup returns CDR1 WSHSY and CDR2 SAAADI. CDR3 sequence reads: CASSESAWGNQPQHF. The CDR3 region has the DNA TGCGCCAGCAGTGAGTCGGCATGGGGCAATCAGCCCCAGCATTTT.

This clonotype was found many times. This sequence joins TRBV7-9 and TRBJ2-1; TRBD1 aligns across 12 bases. Per the germline V gene, CDR1 is SEHNR and CDR2 is FQNEAQ (reference sequence). With V trimmed by 1 base and J by 9 bases, 4 bases remained unmatched. The CDR3 spans 15 residues. The CDR3 sequence is CASSLGDRGHGEQFF. CDR3 in DNA: TGTGCCAGCAGCTTAGGGGACAGGGGGCATGGTGAGCAGTTCTTC.

Ten or more counts support this clonotype. The CDR3 DNA reads TGCAGCCCGACCGTAAGCGGGAGTTCAGATACGCAGTATTTT. Its translation: CSPTVSGSSDTQYF. The chain combines TRBV20-1 with TRBJ2-3; TRBD2 agrees at 8 bases. The germline V gene has CDR1 DFQATT and CDR2 SNEGSKA (reference sequence). The CDR3 totals 14 residues.

This clonotype was observed a handful of times. The chain links TRBV7-2 to TRBJ2-1; D gene ambiguous. CDR1 SGHTA and CDR2 FQGNSA come from the germline V gene. CDR3 length: 14 residues. V lost 5 bases and J 5 bases, leaving 13 bases between the germline ends. The CDR3 bases are TGTGCCAGCAGCCCAACACGGTCTGACAATGAGCAGTTCTTC. As protein: CASSPTRSDNEQFF.

This clonotype was seen repeatedly, ten times or more. This chain connects TRBV28 to TRBJ2-5; 7 nucleotides agree with TRBD2. In germline, CDR1 is MDHEN, CDR2 SYDVKM. The ends lost 2 bases at V and 8 bases at J; junction bases unmatched: 5. The CDR3 length is 13 residues. The CDR3 region has the DNA TGTGCCAGCAGTTTAAGCGGGACGAACACCCAGTACTTC. This translates into CASSLSGTNTQYF.

This clonotype was detected a few times. V usage is TRBV27 and J usage is TRBJ1-6, with 9 bases that match TRBD1. CDR1 MNHEY and CDR2 SMNVEV come from the germline V gene (reference sequence). V lost 6 bases and J lost 9; bases outside the gene matches: 6. The CDR3 totals 14 residues. The CDR3 DNA is TGTGCCAGCAGGCGGACAGGGGATGGTTCACCCCTCCACTTT. Its protein is CASRRTGDGSPLHF.

At least ten counts were recorded for this clonotype. This rearrangement joins TRBV10-3 to TRBJ2-7; 11 positions match TRBD2. From germline, CDR1 is ENHRY and CDR2 SYGVKD. This CDR3 comprises 14 residues. The J segment lost 1 base and the V segment lost 6 bases, leaving 2 bases of the junction unmatched. The CDR3 nucleotides read TGTGCCATCAGCACTAGCGGGGGATCCTACGAGCAGTACTTC. This encodes CAISTSGGSYEQYF.

This clonotype was observed a few times. The chain uses TRBV28 and TRBJ1-5, with D unclear. Trimming took 3 bases from V and 3 from J, leaving 21 bases between them. Germline loops: CDR1 MDHEN, CDR2 SYDVKM. The CDR3 is 18 amino acids. CDR3 sequence: CASSFSVGIGSHNQPQHF. DNA of the CDR3: TGTGCCAGCAGTTTTAGTGTGGGGATAGGGAGCCACAATCAGCCCCAGCATTTT.

CDR3: CSASKGQETIQYF. DNA of the CDR3: TGCAGTGCTTCAAAGGGGCAGGAGACCATTCAGTACTTC. The gene calls are TRBV20-1 and TRBJ2-4, with D maybe TRBD1 (5 bases). Per the germline V gene, CDR1 is DFQATT and CDR2 is SNEGSKA (reference sequence). CDR3 length: 13 residues. Trimming left V 5 bases short and J 9 bases short, with 17 bases between.

CDR3 DNA sequence: TGTGCCTGGAGAGGGACTAGCGGACGGGCCGGCGAGCAGTACTTC. Translating it yields CAWRGTSGRAGEQYF. This sequence joins TRBV30 and TRBJ2-7, with 11 bases lining up with TRBD2. There are 15 residues in the CDR3. Germline CDR1 reads GTSNPN; CDR2 reads SVGIG (reference sequence). Trimming at V came to 3 bases and at J to 6 bases, leaving 10 bases not matched to a gene.

The sample holds many counts of this clonotype. The rearrangement links TRBV9 to TRBJ2-3, with D unclear. The length of the CDR3 is 13 residues. Germline loops: CDR1 SGDLS, CDR2 YYNGEE. Trimming removed 0 bases at V and 4 bases at J, with 6 bases between. The CDR3 protein is CASSVEVPDTQYF. CDR3 in DNA: TGTGCCAGCAGCGTAGAAGTGCCAGATACGCAGTATTTT.

The chain has TRBV20-1 and TRBJ1-3, with D uncertain. CDR3 length equals 12 residues. V was cut by 3 bases and J by 4 bases, with 7 bases left in between. The germline V gene has CDR1 DFQATT and CDR2 SNEGSKA (reference sequence). The chain's CDR3 is CSASDEGNTIYF. Written as DNA, the CDR3 is TGCAGTGCTAGTGATGAGGGAAACACCATATATTTT.

This clonotype was detected a few times. The rearrangement joins TRBV7-2 to TRBJ2-3; D is perhaps TRBD1 or TRBD2 (5 bases each). V gave up 2 bases and J gave up 2 bases, with 8 bases separating them. Per the germline V gene, CDR1 is SGHTA and CDR2 is FQGNSA. This CDR3 spans 14 amino acids. CDR3 nucleotides: TGTGCCAGCAGCTTAATGGGACCCACAGATACGCAGTATTTT. It yields the protein CASSLMGPTDTQYF.

This clonotype was observed at least ten times. The chain links TRBV4-3 to TRBJ2-1; 8 nucleotides align to TRBD2. The CDR3 has 15 amino acids. The V gene's germline CDR1 is LGHNA and CDR2 YSLEER. V was clipped by 0 bases and J by 7 bases; unmatched bases: 5. Written as DNA, the CDR3 is TGCGCCAGCAGCCAAGACAGCGGGGGCTGGAATGAGCAGTTCTTC. Translating it yields CASSQDSGGWNEQFF.

There are many counts of this clonotype. This chain links TRBV2 with TRBJ2-7; D possibly uses TRBD1 or TRBD2 (5 bases each). The CDR3 extends over 13 amino acids. V was trimmed by 4 bases and J by 7 bases, leaving 14 bases between them. The germline CDR1 and CDR2 sequences are SNHLY and FYNNEI. This chain's CDR3 is CASSGDGTGEQYF. Here the CDR3 DNA reads TGTGCCAGCAGTGGGGACGGTACTGGGGAGCAGTACTTC.

The rearrangement links TRBV6-5 to TRBJ2-5; no reliable D call. CDR1 MNHEY and CDR2 SVGAGI come from the germline V gene. CDR3 length equals 13 residues. The V gene lost 4 bases and the J gene lost 6 bases, with 12 bases spanning the gap. The CDR3 loop reads CASSSPPVKTQYF. The CDR3 nucleotides are TGTGCCAGCAGTTCCCCCCCGGTAAAGACCCAGTACTTC.

This clonotype was seen at least ten times. The J gene is TRBJ2-1, the V gene TRBV20-1; TRBD2 matches at 7 bases. With V trimmed by 3 bases and J by 8 bases, 7 bases remained unmatched. The CDR3 contains 13 residues. Germline-derived CDR1 and CDR2 are DFQATT and SNEGSKA (reference sequence). The CDR3 is CSASNWGGDEQFF. For the CDR3, the DNA is TGCAGTGCTAGTAATTGGGGAGGGGATGAGCAGTTCTTC.

In this sample, this clonotype turned up a few times. This chain connects TRBV19 to TRBJ2-1; 10 nucleotides align to TRBD2. Germline V gives CDR1 LNHDA, CDR2 SQIVND (reference sequence). J was trimmed by 8 bases and V by 5 bases; bases with no gene match: 3. This CDR3 spans 13 amino acids. CDR3: CASSSSGRDEQFF. The CDR3 DNA reads TGTGCCAGTAGTTCCAGCGGGAGGGATGAGCAGTTCTTC.

This clonotype was detected a few times. CDR3: CSARFSGGGDTQYF. Here the CDR3 DNA reads TGCAGTGCTCGATTTAGCGGGGGGGGAGATACGCAGTATTTT. The chain has TRBV20-1 and TRBJ2-3; 11 nucleotides agree with TRBD2. The CDR3 is made up of 14 amino acids. Unmatched junction bases numbered 6, after V lost 5 bases and J lost 5 bases. CDR1 is DFQATT and CDR2 is SNEGSKA in the germline V gene (reference sequence).

The V call is TRBV10-1, the J call TRBJ2-1; perhaps D is TRBD1 or TRBD2 (7 bases each). CDR1 and CDR2 from the germline V gene are WNHNN and SYGVQD (reference sequence). This CDR3 contains 13 residues. V lost 4 bases, J lost 12 bases, and 16 bases lay in between. Here the CDR3 DNA reads TGCGCCAGCAGTGGGGCAGGGGGAGGGAGGCAGTTCTTC. It yields the protein CASSGAGGGRQFF.

The chain joins TRBV4-3 to TRBJ2-5; TRBD1 is a possible D gene (6 bases). There are 14 residues in the CDR3. The V end was cut by 1 base, the J end by 5 bases, with 11 bases between. From germline, CDR1 is LGHNA and CDR2 YSLEER. The CDR3, as DNA: TGCGCCAGCAGCCAAGGGGGGCATGGGGAGACCCAGTACTTC. As protein: CASSQGGHGETQYF.

This clonotype turned up a few times. The gene calls are TRBV6-2 or TRBV6-3 and TRBJ1-1, with D hard to call. The germline V and J ends were trimmed by 7 bases and 3 bases, with 27 bases remaining between them. CDR3 length: 18 amino acids. Germline values: CDR1 MNHEY, CDR2 SVGEGT. CDR3 DNA sequence: TGTGCCAGCATCAGCGCCTTGTCCGGGCAGTCCCGAGACACTGAAGCTTTCTTT. Its protein is CASISALSGQSRDTEAFF.

J is TRBJ2-7 and V is TRBV4-3; D possibly corresponds to TRBD2 (6 bases). There are 16 residues in the CDR3. The germline V gene encodes CDR1 LGHNA and CDR2 YSLEER. V gave up 0 bases and J gave up 3 bases, with 15 bases separating them. The DNA for the CDR3 is TGCGCCAGCAGCCAAGATTGGAGGGAGAAGGGCTACGAGCAGTACTTC. As protein: CASSQDWREKGYEQYF.